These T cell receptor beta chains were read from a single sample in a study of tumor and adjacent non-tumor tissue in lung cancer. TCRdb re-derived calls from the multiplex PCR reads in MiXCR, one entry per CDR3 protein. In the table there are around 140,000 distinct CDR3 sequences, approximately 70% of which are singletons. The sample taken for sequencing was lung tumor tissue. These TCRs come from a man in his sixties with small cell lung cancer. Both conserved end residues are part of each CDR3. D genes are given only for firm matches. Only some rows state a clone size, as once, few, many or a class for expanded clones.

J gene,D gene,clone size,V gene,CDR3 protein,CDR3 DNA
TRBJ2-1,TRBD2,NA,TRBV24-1,CATSDFTSGNSYNEQFF,TGTGCCACCAGTGATTTTACTAGCGGGAACTCCTACAATGAGCAGTTCTTC
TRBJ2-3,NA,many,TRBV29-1,CSVPTGTDTQYF,TGCAGCGTGCCGACTGGCACAGATACGCAGTATTTT
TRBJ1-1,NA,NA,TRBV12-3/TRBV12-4,CASSSLGATGRTEAFF,TGTGCCAGCAGCTCTCTGGGTGCTACCGGCAGGACTGAAGCTTTCTTT
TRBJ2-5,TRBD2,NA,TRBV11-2,CASSWGLAETHYF,TGTGCCAGTAGCTGGGGACTAGCGGAGACCCATTACTTC
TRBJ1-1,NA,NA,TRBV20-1,CSGGGEWEASF,TGCAGTGGTGGGGGCGAGTGGGAAGCTTCCTTT
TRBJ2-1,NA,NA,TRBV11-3,CATNLRSLNEQFF,TGTGCCACCAACTTACGGTCTCTCAATGAGCAGTTCTTC
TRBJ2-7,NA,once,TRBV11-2,CASRLSGGGGFYQQYF,TGTGCCAGCAGGTTATCAGGAGGCGGGGGCTTCTATCAGCAGTACTTC
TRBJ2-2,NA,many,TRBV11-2,CASSWRGELFF,TGTGCCAGCAGCTGGCGGGGGGAGCTGTTTTTT
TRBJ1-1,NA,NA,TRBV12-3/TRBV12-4,CASSLGEFTEALF,TGTGCCAGCAGCCTCGGGGAATTCACTGAAGCTCTCTTT
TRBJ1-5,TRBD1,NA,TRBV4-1,CANRQGQGDQPQHF,TGCGCCAACAGGCAAGGACAGGGCGATCAGCCCCAGCATTTT
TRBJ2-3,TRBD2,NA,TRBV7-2,CASSLRAGRADTQYF,TGTGCCAGCAGCCTGAGGGCGGGGAGGGCGGATACGCAGTATTTT
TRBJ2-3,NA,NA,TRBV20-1,CSASGSYTDTQYF,TGCAGTGCTAGTGGATCCTACACAGATACGCAGTATTTT
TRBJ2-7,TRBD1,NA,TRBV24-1,CATSDRQGGYEQYF,TGTGCCACCAGTGACCGACAGGGTGGCTACGAGCAGTACTTC
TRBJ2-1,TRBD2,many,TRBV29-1,CSVRAGALSEQFF,TGCAGCGTTCGAGCGGGAGCACTCAGTGAGCAGTTCTTC
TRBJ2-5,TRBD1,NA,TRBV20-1,CSARDNRGAWTEYF,TGCAGTGCTAGAGACAACAGGGGGGCATGGACCGAGTACTTC
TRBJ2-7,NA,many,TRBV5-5,CASTSSYGTSYEQYF,TGTGCCAGCACCTCTTCGTACGGGACCTCCTACGAGCAGTACTTC
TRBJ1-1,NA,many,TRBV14,CASSQSVGGRGNTEAFF,TGTGCCAGCAGCCAATCGGTAGGCGGGAGGGGAAACACTGAAGCTTTCTTT
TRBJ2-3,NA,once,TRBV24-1,CATSDLTGTNTQYF,TGTGCCACCAGTGATTTGACAGGAACAAATACCCAGTATTTT
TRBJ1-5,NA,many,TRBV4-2,CASSQDAGQPQHF,TGTGCCAGCAGCCAAGATGCTGGTCAGCCCCAGCATTTT
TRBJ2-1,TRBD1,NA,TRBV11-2,CASSSSSTGDPEQFF,TGTGCCAGCAGCTCCTCCTCAACAGGGGACCCTGAGCAGTTCTTC
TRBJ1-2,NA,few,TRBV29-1,CSVGRGDGYTF,TGCAGCGTTGGAAGGGGGGATGGCTACACCTTC
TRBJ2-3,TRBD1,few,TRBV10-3,CAISGTGARDTQYF,TGTGCCATCAGTGGGACAGGGGCGAGAGATACGCAGTATTTT
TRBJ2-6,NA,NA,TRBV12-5,CASGSDHLSGANVLTF,TGTGCTAGTGGCTCAGACCATCTCTCTGGGGCCAACGTCCTGACTTTC
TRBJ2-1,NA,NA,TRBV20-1,CSARYPKDTEQFF,TGCAGTGCTAGATACCCTAAGGATACTGAACAGTTCTTC
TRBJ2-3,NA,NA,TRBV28,CASSLGRSPLPDTQYF,TGTGCCAGTAGTTTAGGGAGATCACCCCTCCCAGATACGCAGTATTTT
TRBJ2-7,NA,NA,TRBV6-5,CASRIQEGSYEQYF,TGTGCCAGCAGAATCCAGGAGGGATCCTACGAGCAGTACTTC
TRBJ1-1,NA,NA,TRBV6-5,CAIRTTVGRGTEAFF,TGTGCCATCAGAACGACAGTGGGCCGTGGCACTGAAGCTTTCTTT
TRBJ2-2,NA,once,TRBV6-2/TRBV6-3,CASRARAYTGELFF,TGTGCCAGCAGGGCACGGGCGTACACAGGGGAGCTGTTTTTT
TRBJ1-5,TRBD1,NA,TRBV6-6,CAGRGLGNRGSGQPQHF,TGTGCCGGCAGAGGATTAGGGAACAGGGGGTCAGGGCAGCCCCAGCATTTT
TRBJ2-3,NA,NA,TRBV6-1,CASSLWRSDTQYF,TGTGCCAGCAGTTTATGGAGATCAGATACGCAGTATTTT
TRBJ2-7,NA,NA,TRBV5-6,CASSLGHLYEQYF,TGTGCCAGCAGCCTTGGACACTTATACGAGCAGTACTTC
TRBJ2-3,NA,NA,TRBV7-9,CASSAGLSTDTRYF,TGTGCCAGCAGCGCGGGACTTAGCACAGATACGCGGTATTTT